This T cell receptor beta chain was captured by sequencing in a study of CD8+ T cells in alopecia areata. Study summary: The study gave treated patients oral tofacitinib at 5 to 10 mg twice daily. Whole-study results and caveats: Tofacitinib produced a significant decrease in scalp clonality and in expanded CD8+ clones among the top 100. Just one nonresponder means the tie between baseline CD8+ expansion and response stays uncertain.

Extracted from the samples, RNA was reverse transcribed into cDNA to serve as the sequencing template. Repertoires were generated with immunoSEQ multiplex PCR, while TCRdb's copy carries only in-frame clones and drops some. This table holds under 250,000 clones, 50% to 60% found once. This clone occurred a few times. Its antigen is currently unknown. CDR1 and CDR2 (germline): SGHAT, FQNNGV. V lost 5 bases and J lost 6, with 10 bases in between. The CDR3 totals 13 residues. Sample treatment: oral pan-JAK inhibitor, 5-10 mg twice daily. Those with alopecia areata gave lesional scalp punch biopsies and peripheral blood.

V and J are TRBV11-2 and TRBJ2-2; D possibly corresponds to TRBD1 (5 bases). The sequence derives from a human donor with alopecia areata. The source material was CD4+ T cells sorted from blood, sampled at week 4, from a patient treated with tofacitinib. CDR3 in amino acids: CASSLGAAGELFF. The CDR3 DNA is TGTGCCAGCAGCCTTGGGGCAGCCGGGGAGCTGTTTTTT.